Reported below is one TCR beta chain. Primers for the PCR totalled 60 Vbeta and 13 Jbeta. The assay was immunoSEQ multiplex PCR, and TCRdb's table has in-frame clones only and misses some. The sample includes fewer than 120,000 clones, over 65% seen only once; the top ten take roughly 12%. This sample is drawn from a study of cytomegalovirus exposure and HLA in healthy donors. CDR3 size: 13 residues. The germline gives CDR1 MNHEY, CDR2 SVGAGI. V gave up 2 bases and J gave up 2 bases, with 7 bases separating them. This receptor was identified in a man under 40 in good health and CMV-seropositive. The sequenced sample consisted of PBMCs. The chain uses TRBV6-5 and TRBJ2-7; tentatively, D is TRBD1 (6 bases). The CDR3 sequence: CASSYEGAYEQYF. The CDR3 region has the DNA TGTGCCAGCAGTTACGAGGGGGCCTACGAGCAGTACTTC.